The entry below gives a single T cell receptor (beta chain) sequence along with its context. Profiled with immunoSEQ multiplex PCR; TCRdb holds only in-frame clones, not every one. The sample records tens of thousands of clones, about three quarters being singletons. The sample belongs to a study of blood T cell repertoires in COVID-19. As for the study in general: The study drew acute and convalescent COVID-19 samples from the United States, Italy and Spain. The analysed material was cDNA or gDNA that came from T cells, B-cell-depleted T cells, or PBMCs.

V lost 2 bases and J lost 5, with 10 bases in between. CDR3 length: 13 residues. CDR1 SGHNT and CDR2 YYREEE come from the germline V gene (reference sequence). The sequenced material came from peripheral blood. The chain combines TRBV5-4 with TRBJ1-2; unclear D gene. The TCR was taken from a human donor with active or convalescent COVID-19. The donor label of this sample is uncertain. The CDR3 reads CASSLAGIYGYTF. CDR3 bases: TGTGCCAGCAGCTTAGCAGGAATATATGGCTACACCTTC.